The clone carrying this T cell receptor beta chain has a handful of counts. Its antigen is as yet unknown. These data come from a study of response to subunit inactivated influenza vaccine. Study-wide results and limits: The study's authors posited that every seasonal influenza vaccination enlists few new T cells.

TCRdb used MiXCR to reprocess the RT-PCR reads, holding one entry per CDR3 protein. This table has about 520,000 distinct CDR3 sequences, about 25% appearing once. V was cut by 0 bases and J by 0 bases, with 8 bases left in between. This CDR3 contains 14 residues. Germline V gene data show CDR1 as DFQATT and CDR2 as SNEGSKA (reference sequence). Sequences were derived from CD4+ T cells sorted from PBMCs, sampled roughly 5 days after vaccination. This chain uses TRBV20-1 with TRBJ2-5; D not resolved. The source of this sequence is a man aged 50 or older who received an inactivated influenza vaccine. The CDR3 reads CSARDVSDQETQYF. The CDR3 DNA reads TGCAGTGCTAGAGATGTCTCCGACCAAGAGACCCAGTACTTC.